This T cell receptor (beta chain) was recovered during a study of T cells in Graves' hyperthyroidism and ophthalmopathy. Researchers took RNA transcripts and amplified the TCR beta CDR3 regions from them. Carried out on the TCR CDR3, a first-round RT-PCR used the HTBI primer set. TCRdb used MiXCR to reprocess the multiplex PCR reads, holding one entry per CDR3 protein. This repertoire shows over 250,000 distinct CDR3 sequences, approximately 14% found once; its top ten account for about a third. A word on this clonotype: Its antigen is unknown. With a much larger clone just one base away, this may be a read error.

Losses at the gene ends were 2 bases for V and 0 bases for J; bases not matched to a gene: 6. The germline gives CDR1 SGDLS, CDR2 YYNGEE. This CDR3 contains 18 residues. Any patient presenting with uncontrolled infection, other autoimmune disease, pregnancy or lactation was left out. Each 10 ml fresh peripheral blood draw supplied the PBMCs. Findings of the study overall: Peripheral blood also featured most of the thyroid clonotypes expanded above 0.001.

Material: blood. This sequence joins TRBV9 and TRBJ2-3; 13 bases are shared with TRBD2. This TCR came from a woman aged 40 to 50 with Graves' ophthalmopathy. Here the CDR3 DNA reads TGTGCCAGCAGCGTTCGCGGGACTAGCGGGACTAGCACAGATACGCAGTATTTT. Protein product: CASSVRGTSGTSTDTQYF.